Below, 16 T cell receptor beta chains from the same sample are listed, as sequenced in a study of T cells in women clearing cervical HPV infection. This table comes from immunoSEQ multiplex PCR, and its TCRdb copy is limited to in-frame clones, with some not included. This sample's clone table lists 45,000 to 55,000 clones. The specimen was blood buffy coat. The receptors shown here come from a woman between 18 and 70 years old with a cervical HPV16 infection that either progressed to CIN3+ or cleared (not recorded which).

This CDR3 is CSARVNRGLNQPQHF. CDR3 DNA, as far as it was read: TGCAGTGCTAGAGTGAACAGGGGCCTCAATCAGCCC. The chain uses TRBV20-1 and TRBJ1-5; 7 nucleotides agree with TRBD1. The DNA ends 3 residues before the CDR3 does, and the rest of the CDR3 is filled in from the germline J gene. The CDR3 has 15 amino acids. Germline V lookup: CDR1 DFQATT, CDR2 SNEGSKA (reference sequence). V shed 1 base, J shed 3 bases, and the junction held 6 bases outside the gene matches.

As to this clone: Coverage ceases 3 residues before the CDR3 finishes, and the germline J gene fills in the end. The genes are TRBV7-9 and TRBJ1-2; D uncertain. V was pared by 3 bases and J by 1 base, with 9 bases between. CDR1 is SEHNR, CDR2 FQNEAQ, per germline (reference sequence). There are 14 residues in the CDR3. Here the CDR3 reads CASSLVGYNYGYTF. CDR3 bases read: TGTGCCAGCAGCTTGGTCGGGTATAACTATGGC.

In the case of this clone: The read ends 3 residues early relative to the CDR3; the germline J gene fills the gap. V and J are TRBV18 and TRBJ1-5; D not resolved. CDR1 is KGHSH, CDR2 LQKENI, per germline. The CDR3 is 15 residues long. V was shortened by 6 bases and J by 1 base, with 13 bases between the two germline ends. This CDR3 reads CASSPGRPSNQPQHF. The part of the CDR3 DNA that was read is TGTGCCAGCTCCCCCGGTCGCCCAAGCAATCAGCCC.

Remarks on this clone: The observed sequence ends 3 residues before the CDR3 terminus, with the missing tail filled in from the germline J gene. The V gene is TRBV5-4, the J gene TRBJ2-3; 7 nucleotides agree with TRBD2. The CDR3 has 16 amino acids. After removal of 0 bases from V and 6 bases from J, the junction contained 10 bases not matched to a gene. CDR1 SGHNT and CDR2 YYREEE come from the germline V gene (reference sequence). The chain's CDR3 is CASSLAVGGRTDTQYF. The sequenced CDR3 bases are TGTGCCAGCAGCTTGGCCGTAGGCGGGAGAACGGATACG.

About this clone: The read is 3 residues too short to cover the CDR3 end, so that end is filled in from the germline J gene. J is TRBJ2-1 and V is TRBV7-2, with unresolved D. Germline lookup yields CDR1 SGHTA and CDR2 FQGNSA. The CDR3 runs to 11 residues. V was pared by 8 bases and J by 7 bases, with 9 bases between. The CDR3 here is CASAISNEQFF. The covered CDR3 bases are TGTGCCAGCGCGATTTCGAATGAG.

As to this clone: The CDR3 end lies 3 residues beyond the end of the read and is filled in from the germline J gene. The chain carries TRBV2 and TRBJ1-1; 7 bases are a match to TRBD1. This CDR3 has 14 amino acids. Germline V lookup: CDR1 SNHLY, CDR2 FYNNEI. J lost 4 bases, V lost 6 bases, and 8 bases had no gene match. The CDR3 protein is CASRAGTVLTEAFF. Partial CDR3 DNA: TGTGCCAGCAGGGCCGGGACAGTCCTCACTGAA.

Incomplete CDR3 DNA: TGCGCCAGCAGCCTTCGGAACAGCCTGAACACTGAA. Translated: CASSLRNSLNTE. The CDR3 as a whole reads CASSLRNSLNTEAFF. The chain links TRBV10-2 to TRBJ1-1, with no clear D. The read falls 3 residues short of the CDR3 end, and the missing part is taken from the germline J gene. CDR1 and CDR2 from the germline V gene are WSHSY and SAAADI. CDR3 size: 15 residues. Trimming shortened V by 6 bases and J by 0 bases, and 14 bases separated the two germline ends.

Turning to this clone: The read ends 3 residues shy of where the CDR3 ends; the end is completed using the germline J gene. V and J are TRBV10-1 and TRBJ2-1; 9 nucleotides match TRBD2. CDR3 length: 14 residues. Trimming at V came to 5 bases and at J to 6 bases, leaving 5 bases not matched to a gene. Germline V gives CDR1 WNHNN, CDR2 SYGVQD (reference sequence). The CDR3 is CASSLAGVPNEQFF. Incomplete CDR3 DNA: TGCGCCAGCAGTTTAGCGGGAGTCCCCAATGAG.

Worth noting for this clone: The read falls 3 residues short of the CDR3 end, and the missing part is taken from the germline J gene. This sequence joins TRBV14 and TRBJ2-5; D ambiguous. The CDR3 totals 13 residues. Germline assignment: CDR1 SGHDN and CDR2 FVKESK. The ends were cut back, 3 bases at V and 2 bases at J, with 7 bases in the middle. The CDR3 sequence: CASSHFRQETQYF. The covered CDR3 bases are TGTGCCAGCAGCCACTTCCGGCAAGAGACC.

Regarding this clone: The read terminates 3 residues before the CDR3 end, so the remaining end is supplied by the germline J gene. The rearrangement uses TRBV7-8 and TRBJ1-2; D is unclear. Deletions cut 1 base from V and 0 bases from J, with 3 bases between. Germline-derived CDR1 and CDR2 are SGHVS and FQNEAQ. This CDR3 is built from 13 residues. CDR3: CASSLDSNYGYTF. CDR3 DNA (partial): TGTGCCAGCAGCTTAGACTCTAACTATGGC.

Points on this clone: The read gets to within 3 residues of the CDR3 end, and the germline J gene fills in the rest. The chain joins TRBV5-5 to TRBJ1-1; maybe TRBD1 (5 bases). In germline, CDR1 is SGHKS, CDR2 YYEKEE (reference sequence). This CDR3 spans 13 amino acids. The covered CDR3 bases are TGTGCCAGCAGCCGGCTTTCACAGGTGGAA. As protein: CASSRLSQVE. The full CDR3 is CASSRLSQVEAFF.

Details on this clone: The read gets to within 3 residues of the CDR3 end, and the germline J gene fills in the rest. The chain carries TRBV7-6 and TRBJ1-5; a weak D match, TRBD1 (6 bases). V was clipped by 0 bases and J by 5 bases, with 11 bases between them. The germline gives CDR1 SGHVS, CDR2 FNYEAQ. The length of the CDR3 is 15 residues. CDR3 amino acids: CASSLAAGGYQPQHF. The part of the CDR3 DNA that was read is TGTGCCAGCAGCTTAGCAGCGGGGGGCTATCAGCCC.

Concerning this clone: The CDR3 extends 3 residues past the end of the read, so its final part is completed from the germline J gene. The chain uses TRBV20-1 and TRBJ2-1; 10 positions agree with TRBD2. The V segment lost 6 bases and the J segment 5 bases; nucleotides outside the gene matches: 10. The germline V gene encodes CDR1 DFQATT and CDR2 SNEGSKA (reference sequence). This CDR3 has 15 residues. CDR3 region: CSAIRGTSVDNEQFF. The DNA read from the CDR3 is TGCAGTGCCATAAGGGGGACTAGCGTCGACAATGAG.

About this clone itself: Read coverage stops 3 residues before the CDR3 terminus; the germline J gene supplies the remainder. The chain carries TRBV20-1 and TRBJ1-2; D is unresolved. Per germline, CDR1 DFQATT and CDR2 SNEGSKA (reference sequence). The CDR3 contains 13 residues. V lost 6 bases and J lost 1, with 12 bases in between. CDR3 bases read: TGCAGTGCCCACAGCAGTCTTAACTATGGC. Amino acids: CSAHSSLNYG. The whole CDR3 region reads CSAHSSLNYGYTF.

For this clone: Read sequence stops 3 residues before the CDR3 end, and the germline J gene provides the missing end. The chain employs TRBV5-6 and TRBJ1-6; D gene uncertain. The CDR3 is 15 amino acids. V lost 2 bases and J 9 bases, leaving 15 bases between the germline ends. CDR1 and CDR2 (germline): SGHDT, YYEEEE. CDR3 bases read: TGTGCCAGCAGCTTTGGGCAGGTTTCAGGTTCACCC. Its protein is CASSFGQVSGSP. The complete CDR3 protein is CASSFGQVSGSPLHF.

To note about this clone: The read comes to an end 3 residues before the CDR3 does, leaving the germline J gene to fill in the end. The V and J genes are TRBV12-3 or TRBV12-4 and TRBJ2-7; 9 bases match TRBD1. Trimming took 11 bases from V and 1 from J; bases not matched to a gene: 3. This CDR3 region has 12 residues. The DNA read from the CDR3 is TGTGCCCCGGACAGGGGATCCTACGAG. Translating it yields CAPDRGSYE. The whole CDR3 sequence is CAPDRGSYEQYF.